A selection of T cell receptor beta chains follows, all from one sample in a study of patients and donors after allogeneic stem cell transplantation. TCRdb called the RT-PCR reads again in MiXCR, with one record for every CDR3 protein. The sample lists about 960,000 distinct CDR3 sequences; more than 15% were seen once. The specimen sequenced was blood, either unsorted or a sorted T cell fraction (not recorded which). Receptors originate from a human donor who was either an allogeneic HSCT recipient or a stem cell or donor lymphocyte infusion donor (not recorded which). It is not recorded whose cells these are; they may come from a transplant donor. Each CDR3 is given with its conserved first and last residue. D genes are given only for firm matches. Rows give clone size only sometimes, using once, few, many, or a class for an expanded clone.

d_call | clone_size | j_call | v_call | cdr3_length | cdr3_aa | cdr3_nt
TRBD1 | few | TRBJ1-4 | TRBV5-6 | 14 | CASSTGTGGKKLFF | TGTGCCAGCAGCACCGGGACAGGGGGTAAAAAACTGTTTTTT
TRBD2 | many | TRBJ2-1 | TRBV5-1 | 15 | CASSFSGSSYNEQFF | TGCGCCAGCAGCTTTAGCGGGAGCTCCTACAATGAGCAGTTCTTC
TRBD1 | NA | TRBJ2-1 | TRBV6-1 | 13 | CASRTGSRNEQFF | TGTGCCAGCAGGACAGGGAGTAGGAATGAGCAGTTCTTC
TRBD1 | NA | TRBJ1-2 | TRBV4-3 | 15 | CASSQDSRGHYGYTF | TGCGCCAGCAGCCAAGATTCGAGGGGGCACTATGGCTACACCTTC
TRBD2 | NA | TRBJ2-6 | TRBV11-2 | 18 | CASSSPSGVVTGANVLTF | TGTGCCAGCAGCTCTCCTAGCGGGGTGGTTACTGGGGCCAACGTCCTGACTTTC
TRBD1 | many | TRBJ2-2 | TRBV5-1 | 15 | CASSPPGTGTGELFF | TGCGCCAGCAGCCCCCCCGGGACAGGGACCGGGGAGCTGTTTTTT
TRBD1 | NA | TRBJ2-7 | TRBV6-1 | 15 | CASRRYGTGGHEQYF | TGTGCCAGCAGGCGATACGGGACAGGGGGCCACGAGCAGTACTTC
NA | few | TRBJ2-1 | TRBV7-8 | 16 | CASSLVRLVAYNEQFF | TGTGCCAGCAGCTTAGTGCGTCTAGTGGCCTACAATGAGCAGTTCTTC
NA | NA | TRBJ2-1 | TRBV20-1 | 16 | CSASVLASASTDEQFF | TGCAGTGCTAGCGTACTCGCTAGCGCCTCCACCGATGAGCAGTTCTTC
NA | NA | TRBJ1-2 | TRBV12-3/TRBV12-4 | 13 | CASSLIGSDGYTF | TGTGCCAGCAGTTTAATAGGGTCCGACGGCTACACCTTC
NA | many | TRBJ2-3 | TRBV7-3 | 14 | CASSHDRRTDTQYF | TGTGCCAGCAGCCACGACAGACGAACAGATACGCAGTATTTT
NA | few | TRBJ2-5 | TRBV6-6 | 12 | CASSHTHETQYF | TGTGCCAGCAGTCACACGCATGAGACCCAGTACTTC
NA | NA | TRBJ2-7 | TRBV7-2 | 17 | CASSLVGGGGEAYEQYF | TGTGCCAGCAGCTTAGTAGGGGGAGGAGGAGAGGCCTACGAGCAGTACTTC
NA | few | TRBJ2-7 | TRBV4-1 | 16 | CASSQVPAGASYEQYF | TGCGCCAGCAGCCAAGTACCCGCAGGCGCTTCCTACGAGCAGTACTTC
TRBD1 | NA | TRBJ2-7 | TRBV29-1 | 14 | CSVEGDRVSGEQYF | TGCAGCGTTGAGGGAGACAGGGTATCAGGCGAGCAGTACTTC
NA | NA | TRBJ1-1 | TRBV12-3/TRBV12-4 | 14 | CASSFRSLNTEAFF | TGTGCCAGCAGTTTCCGATCTTTGAACACTGAAGCTTTCTTT
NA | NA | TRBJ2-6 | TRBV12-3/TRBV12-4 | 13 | CASSAGHRGVLTF | TGTGCCAGCAGCGCCGGACACCGAGGCGTCCTGACTTTC
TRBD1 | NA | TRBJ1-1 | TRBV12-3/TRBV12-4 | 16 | CASSLRQGSLRTEAFF | TGTGCCAGCAGTCTCAGACAGGGGTCCTTGAGGACTGAAGCTTTCTTT
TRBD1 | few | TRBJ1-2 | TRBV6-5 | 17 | CASSYSFLTGGANGYTF | TGTGCCAGCAGTTACTCCTTCCTGACAGGGGGCGCAAATGGCTACACCTTC
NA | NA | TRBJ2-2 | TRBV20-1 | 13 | CSVYGRSTGELFF | TGCAGTGTATATGGGCGTAGCACCGGGGAGCTGTTTTTT
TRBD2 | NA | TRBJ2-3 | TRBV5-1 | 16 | CASSLGLAGVQDTQYF | TGCGCCAGCAGCTTGGGACTAGCGGGGGTCCAAGATACGCAGTATTTT
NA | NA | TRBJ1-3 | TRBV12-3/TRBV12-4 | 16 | CASSHGLPSSGNTIYF | TGTGCCAGCAGTCACGGTCTTCCCAGCTCTGGAAACACCATATATTTT
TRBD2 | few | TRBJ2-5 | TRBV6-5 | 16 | CASSYLGLAGQETQYF | TGTGCCAGCAGTTACTTGGGACTAGCGGGACAAGAGACCCAGTACTTC
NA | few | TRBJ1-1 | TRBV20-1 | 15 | CSARDITAMNTEAFF | TGCAGTGCTAGAGATATCACAGCCATGAACACTGAAGCTTTCTTT
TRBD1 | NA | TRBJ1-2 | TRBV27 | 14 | CASRGAGTAYGYTF | TGTGCCAGCAGGGGGGCCGGGACAGCCTATGGCTACACCTTC
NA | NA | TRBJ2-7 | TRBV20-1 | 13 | CSARPSRGYEQYF | TGCAGTGCTAGACCCAGCAGGGGCTACGAGCAGTACTTC
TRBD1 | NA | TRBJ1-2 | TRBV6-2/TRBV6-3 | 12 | CASSRGNRGRTF | TGTGCCAGCAGTCGGGGCAACAGGGGAAGGACCTTC
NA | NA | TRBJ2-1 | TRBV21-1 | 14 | CASSKGPSSNEQFF | TGTGCCAGCAGCAAAGGCCCGTCTAGCAATGAGCAGTTCTTC
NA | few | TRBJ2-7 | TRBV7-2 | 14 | CASSLEDHTYEQYF | TGTGCCAGCAGCTTAGAGGACCACACCTACGAGCAGTACTTC
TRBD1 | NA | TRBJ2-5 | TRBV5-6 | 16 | CASSHLGQGEAETQYF | TGTGCCAGCAGCCACCTAGGACAGGGGGAGGCAGAGACCCAGTACTTC